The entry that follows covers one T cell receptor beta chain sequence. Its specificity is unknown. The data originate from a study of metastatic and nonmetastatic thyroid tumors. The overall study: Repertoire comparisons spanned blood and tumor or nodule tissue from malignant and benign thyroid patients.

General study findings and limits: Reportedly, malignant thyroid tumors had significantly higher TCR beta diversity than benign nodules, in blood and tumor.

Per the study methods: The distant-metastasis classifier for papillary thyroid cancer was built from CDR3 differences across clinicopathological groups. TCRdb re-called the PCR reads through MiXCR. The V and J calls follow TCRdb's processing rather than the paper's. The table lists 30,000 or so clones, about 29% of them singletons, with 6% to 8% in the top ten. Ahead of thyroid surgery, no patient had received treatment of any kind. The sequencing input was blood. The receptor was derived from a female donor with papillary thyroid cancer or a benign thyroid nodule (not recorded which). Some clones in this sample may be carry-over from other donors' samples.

In DNA form, the CDR3 reads TGTGCCAGCAGTAATACAGGTAAAAACTACGAGCAGTACTTC. Its translation: CASSNTGKNYEQYF. The chain uses TRBV28 and TRBJ2-7, with D maybe TRBD1 (5 bases). The CDR3 spans 14 residues. Looked up from germline, CDR1 is MDHEN and CDR2 is SYDVKM. Trimming cost V 5 bases and J 3 bases, with 14 bases left between them.